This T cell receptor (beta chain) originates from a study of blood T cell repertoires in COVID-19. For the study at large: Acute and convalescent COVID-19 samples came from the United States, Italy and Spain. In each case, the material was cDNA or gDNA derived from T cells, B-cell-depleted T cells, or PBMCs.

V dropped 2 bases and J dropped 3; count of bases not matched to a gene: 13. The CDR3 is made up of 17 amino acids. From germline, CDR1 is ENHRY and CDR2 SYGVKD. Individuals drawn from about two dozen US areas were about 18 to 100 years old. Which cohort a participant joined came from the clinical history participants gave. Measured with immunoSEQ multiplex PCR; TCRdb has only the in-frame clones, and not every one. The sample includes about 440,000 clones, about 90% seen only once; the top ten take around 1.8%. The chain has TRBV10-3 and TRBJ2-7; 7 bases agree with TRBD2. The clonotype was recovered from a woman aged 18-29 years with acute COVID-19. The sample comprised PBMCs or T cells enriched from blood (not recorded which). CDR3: CAISEALAAGSYYEQYF. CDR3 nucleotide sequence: TGTGCCATCAGTGAGGCGCTAGCGGCCGGCTCTTACTACGAGCAGTACTTC.